Below are 26 T cell receptor beta chains sequenced from a single sample in a study of blood T cell repertoires in COVID-19 (TCRdb year 2020). The protocol used for the library was the immunoSEQ multiplex PCR assay. This is the immuneACCESS table as TCRdb keeps it, with only in-frame sequences that have V and J called. A part of the clones is gone; compared with another copy, unresolved V genes explain less than half, and the rest is unexplained. The sample data list 430,000 or so clones, and over 75% of these were observed just once. Together, the top ten hold 1.8% of the sample. Sequences were obtained from PBMCs or T cells enriched from blood (not recorded which). The receptors derive from a woman in her 40s who had recovered from COVID-19.

CDR3 in DNA: TGTGCCAGCAGTTACAAACAGGGGGCCGTGGCACCCCTCCACTTT. Translated: CASSYKQGAVAPLHF. The V call is TRBV6-5, the J call TRBJ1-6; TRBD1 aligns across 9 bases. The CDR3 is 15 residues long. Germline loops: CDR1 MNHEY, CDR2 SVGAGI. Trimming cost V 2 bases and J 11 bases; bases outside gene matches: 7.

The chain has TRBV29-1 and TRBJ1-1; no reliable D call. CDR1 is SQVTM and CDR2 is ANQGSEA in the germline V gene. The CDR3 contains 11 residues. Trimming removed 4 bases at V and 11 bases at J, with 14 bases between. For the CDR3, the DNA is TGCAGCGTTGCTGGCCAGGCTGGGGCTTTCTTT. Its translation: CSVAGQAGAFF.

V and J are TRBV19 and TRBJ2-2, with 8 bases aligning to TRBD1. The CDR3 covers 18 residues. Germline-derived CDR1 and CDR2 are LNHDA and SQIVND (reference sequence). V shed 4 bases and J 4 bases; nucleotides not matched to a gene: 14. The CDR3 DNA reads as TGTGCCAGTAGTACGCCCCCTAGTGGGACAGGTATCACCGGGGAGCTGTTTTTT. Translation gives CASSTPPSGTGITGELFF.

V usage is TRBV27 and J usage is TRBJ2-7, with TRBD2 as a possible D gene (10 bases). The V gene lost 3 bases and the J gene lost 6 bases, with 24 bases spanning the gap. This CDR3 region has 17 residues. Germline V gene sequence: CDR1 MNHEY, CDR2 SMNVEV (reference sequence). The CDR3 DNA is TGTGCCAGCAGTTTTTCCGGGACAGGGCTAGCGGGAGCCGAGCAGTACTTC. Encoded protein: CASSFSGTGLAGAEQYF.

This chain joins TRBV27 and TRBJ1-1; 12 nucleotides agree with TRBD1. This CDR3 spans 15 amino acids. V trimming: 3 bases; J trimming: 4 bases; junction bases outside the gene matches: 3. Germline CDR1 and CDR2: MNHEY and SMNVEV (reference sequence). In nucleotides, the CDR3 is TGTGCCAGCAGTTTCCGGGACAGGGGGCTCACTGAAGCTTTCTTT. It codes for CASSFRDRGLTEAFF.

V and J are TRBV27 and TRBJ2-7; 8 nucleotides match TRBD1. Trimming at V came to 5 bases and at J to 2 bases, leaving 2 bases not matched to a gene. Germline V CDR1 and CDR2: MNHEY, SMNVEV (reference sequence). The CDR3 runs to 13 residues. CDR3: CASSQDRAYEQYF. The CDR3 coding sequence is TGTGCCAGCAGTCAGGACAGGGCCTACGAGCAGTACTTC.

V usage is TRBV9 and J usage is TRBJ1-5; tentatively, D is TRBD1 (6 bases). V was clipped by 0 bases and J by 6 bases, with 10 bases between them. The germline V gene has CDR1 SGDLS and CDR2 YYNGEE. The CDR3 is 14 residues long. Written as DNA, the CDR3 is TGTGCCAGCAGCGTAGGGGGGGGCTCTCAGCCCCAGCATTTT. Protein sequence: CASSVGGGSQPQHF.

The chain carries TRBV5-4 and TRBJ2-4; 9 nucleotides line up with TRBD2. Germline lookup yields CDR1 SGHNT and CDR2 YYREEE (reference sequence). This CDR3 has 17 residues. J was trimmed by 9 bases and V by 4 bases; bases with no gene match: 17. In nucleotides, the CDR3 is TGTGCCAGCAGCGCGGGGGGGACTAGCTCCCTTGGGCTCATTCAGTACTTC. Residues: CASSAGGTSSLGLIQYF.

The chain joins TRBV12-3 or TRBV12-4 to TRBJ1-2, with D maybe TRBD1 (6 bases). CDR3 length: 13 amino acids. The V end was cut by 2 bases, the J end by 7 bases, with 11 bases between. CDR3 region: CASSLSGGGGYTF. DNA for the CDR3: TGTGCCAGCAGTTTATCGGGGGGCGGTGGCTACACCTTC.

A few counts support this clone. This CDR3 is CASSHYRDSRDEKLFF. In DNA form, the CDR3 reads TGCGCCAGCAGCCACTATCGGGACAGCCGCGATGAAAAACTGTTTTTT. The chain is built from TRBV4-1 and TRBJ1-4; 7 bases align to TRBD1. Germline V gives CDR1 MGHRA, CDR2 YSYEKL. The CDR3 spans 16 residues. J was trimmed by 6 bases and V by 3 bases; bases with no gene match: 10.

This chain links TRBV27 with TRBJ1-2; the D is unclear. The CDR3 has 17 residues. From germline, CDR1 is MNHEY and CDR2 SMNVEV (reference sequence). V was cut by 6 bases and J by 7 bases, with 27 bases left in between. CDR3 bases: TGTGCCAGCAGCCTAAACTCGATGCCCTCCCTAAGTGGTGGCTACACCTTC. The encoded protein is CASSLNSMPSLSGGYTF.

This chain joins TRBV4-3 and TRBJ1-2; D is unresolved. This CDR3 has 14 residues. Germline V lookup: CDR1 LGHNA, CDR2 YSLEER. V shed 1 base and J shed 5 bases, with 11 bases lying between them. The CDR3 protein is CASSQAGRNYGYTF. The CDR3 nucleotides are TGCGCCAGCAGCCAAGCGGGGAGAAATTATGGCTACACCTTC.

The chain uses TRBV3-1 (or the pseudogene TRBV3-2) and TRBJ2-3, with D perhaps matching TRBD2 (7 bases). The CDR3 totals 14 residues. CDR1 LGHDT and CDR2 YNNKEL come from the germline V gene (reference sequence). V lost 8 bases and J 4 bases, leaving 16 bases between the germline ends. As DNA, the CDR3 is TGTGCCAGCGGCTCCCTCGGGGGGCCAGATACGCAGTATTTT. This codes for CASGSLGGPDTQYF.

The J gene is TRBJ2-7, the V gene TRBV27; tentative D call: TRBD1 (5 bases). The germline V gene encodes CDR1 MNHEY and CDR2 SMNVEV (reference sequence). The V gene lost 5 bases and the J gene lost 2 bases, with 13 bases spanning the gap. The CDR3 is 14 residues long. CDR3 DNA sequence: TGTGCCAGCAGTCCCCGCACAGGTCCCTACGAGCAGTACTTC. Protein sequence: CASSPRTGPYEQYF.

CDR3 loop: CASSPRDRGPYEQYF. For the CDR3, the DNA is TGTGCCAGCAGCCCGAGGGACAGGGGCCCCTACGAGCAGTACTTC. The V and J genes are TRBV7-9 and TRBJ2-7; 10 bases fit TRBD1. Trimming cost V 5 bases and J 2 bases; bases outside gene matches: 6. The CDR3 loop spans 15 amino acids. Germline values: CDR1 SEHNR, CDR2 FQNEAQ (reference sequence).

The V gene is TRBV14, the J gene TRBJ1-1; no clear D gene. Trimming cost V 1 base and J 2 bases, with 5 bases left between them. The CDR3 is 13 amino acids. Germline CDR1 is SGHDN and CDR2 is FVKESK. The CDR3 is CASSQGGNTEAFF. The CDR3 nucleotides read TGTGCCAGCAGCCAAGGCGGAAACACTGAAGCTTTCTTT.

This clone was detected only a few times. The chain employs TRBV2 and TRBJ1-5; D is undetermined. V was cut by 6 bases and J by 0 bases, with 3 bases left in between. The CDR3 runs to 12 residues. Per the germline V gene, CDR1 is SNHLY and CDR2 is FYNNEI. The CDR3 nucleotides read TGTGCCAGCAGACTTAGCAATCAGCCCCAGCATTTT. This sequence encodes CASRLSNQPQHF. Variable domain in full (rest from reference TRBV2 and TRBJ1-5): EPEVTQTPSHQVTQMGQEVILRCVPISNHLYFYWYRQILGQKVEFLVSFYNNEISEKSEIFDDQFSVERPDGSNFTLKIRSTKLEDSAMYFCASRLSNQPQHFGDGTRLSIL.

The genes are TRBV13 and TRBJ1-1; D remains ambiguous. CDR3 size: 13 residues. With 6 bases removed from V and 0 bases from J, the gap between germline ends came to 8 bases. Looked up from germline, CDR1 is PRHDT and CDR2 is FYEKMQ (reference sequence). The CDR3 coding sequence is TGTGCCAGCAGGATGGGAGTGAACACTGAAGCTTTCTTT. This codes for CASRMGVNTEAFF.

This chain links TRBV3-1 (or the pseudogene TRBV3-2) with TRBJ2-7; 8 bases match TRBD2. Germline-derived CDR1 and CDR2 are LGHDT and YNNKEL (reference sequence). The CDR3 runs to 14 residues. V shed 6 bases and J 4 bases; nucleotides not matched to a gene: 8. CDR3 sequence: CASSSGTRLYEQYF. In DNA, the CDR3 is TGTGCCAGCAGTTCGGGGACTAGGCTGTACGAGCAGTACTTC.

The CDR3 loop is CASSLGGRVGQETQYF. In DNA form, the CDR3 reads TGCGCCAGCAGCTTGGGGGGCAGGGTAGGCCAAGAGACCCAGTACTTC. V usage is TRBV5-1 and J usage is TRBJ2-5; D is possibly TRBD1 (5 bases). The CDR3 runs 16 residues. Between the trimmed V and J ends, which lost 0 bases and 1 base, there was a span of 13 bases. Germline V gene data show CDR1 as SGHRS and CDR2 as YFSETQ. The variable domain in full, with the rest retrieved from reference TRBV5-1 and TRBJ2-5, is KAGVTQTPRYLIKTRGQQVTLSCSPISGHRSVSWYQQTPGQGLQFLFEYFSETQRNKGNFPGRFSGRQFSNSRSEMNVSTLELGDSALYLCASSLGGRVGQETQYFGPGTRLLVL.

The gene calls are TRBV11-3 and TRBJ1-3; possibly TRBD1 for D (5 bases). The CDR3 covers 17 residues. Trimming cost V 5 bases and J 0 bases, with 17 bases left between them. Germline V gene lookup returns CDR1 SGHNT and CDR2 YENEEA. This chain's CDR3 is CASSHWGDGHSGNTIYF. The CDR3 DNA reads as TGTGCCAGCAGCCACTGGGGGGACGGGCACTCTGGAAACACCATATATTTT.

V usage is TRBV19 and J usage is TRBJ2-1, with TRBD1 matching 8 bases. The CDR3 covers 17 residues. The junction had 16 bases not matched to a gene; V was cut back by 6 bases and J by 6 bases. Germline V lookup: CDR1 LNHDA, CDR2 SQIVND (reference sequence). CDR3 bases: TGTGCCAGTAGACCGAGGACAGGGCTATTTCCCTTCAATGAGCAGTTCTTC. Its protein product is CASRPRTGLFPFNEQFF.

The rearrangement links TRBV6-6 to TRBJ1-5; D is uncertain. From germline, CDR1 is MNHNY and CDR2 SVGAGI (reference sequence). The CDR3 loop spans 15 amino acids. Trimming stripped 2 bases from V and 2 bases from J, with 10 bases between. Written as DNA, the CDR3 is TGTGCCAGCAGTTACGAGGGAATCGGCAATCAGCCCCAGCATTTT. This sequence encodes CASSYEGIGNQPQHF.

The chain carries TRBV4-2 and TRBJ1-1; D might be TRBD1 (5 bases). V lost 0 bases to trimming and J lost 2 bases, with 13 bases between them. Germline values: CDR1 LGHNA, CDR2 YNFKEQ. CDR3 length equals 16 residues. CDR3 region: CASSQDRATANTEAFF. The CDR3 DNA sequence: TGTGCCAGCAGCCAAGATCGGGCGACAGCAAACACTGAAGCTTTCTTT.

The chain has TRBV19 and TRBJ1-3, with 7 positions matching TRBD1. The germline V gene encodes CDR1 LNHDA and CDR2 SQIVND (reference sequence). V was clipped by 9 bases and J by 8 bases; unmatched bases: 10. CDR3 length: 13 amino acids. The CDR3 is CARTGKGVDTIYF. As DNA, the CDR3 is TGTGCCAGGACAGGGAAGGGGGTCGACACCATATATTTT.

This rearrangement joins TRBV25-1 to TRBJ2-3; D gene uncertain. The CDR3 covers 16 residues. The germline CDR1 and CDR2 sequences are MGHDK and SYGVNS. With 1 base removed from V and 3 bases from J, the gap between germline ends came to 14 bases. The CDR3 coding sequence is TGTGCCAGCAGTGAATTTTACGGGTCGAGGACAGATACGCAGTATTTT. Translated, it gives CASSEFYGSRTDTQYF.